The 11 T cell receptor beta chains below all came from one sample that was sequenced in a study of early stage breast cancer tumors. Here immunoSEQ multiplex PCR was the method, and the copy in TCRdb shows in-frame clones only, minus some. The repertoire has around 14,000 clones, over 60% of them found once; the top ten carry 6% to 9.5%. Input material: normal breast tissue next to the tumor. These receptors were collected from a person between 45 and 65 years old with breast cancer.

This clone was picked up a small number of times. One junction end does not reproduce the germline sequence, and a read error may be involved. The CDR3 nucleotides are TGCGCCAGCAGCCAAGAATCTATGACAGGGGTTGGGAAATCCTTCGAGCAGTACTTC. This gives the protein CASSQESMTGVGKSFEQYF. The chain recombines TRBV4-3 with TRBJ2-7, with TRBD1 matching 8 bases. Germline-derived CDR1 and CDR2 are LGHNA and YSLEER. The CDR3 runs 19 residues.

CDR3 coding DNA: TGTGCCAGCAGTGACTCGGGACACTCTGGGGCCAACGTCCTGACTTTC. It encodes CASSDSGHSGANVLTF. J is TRBJ2-6 and V is TRBV6-4; TRBD1 might be the D (6 bases). Germline CDR1 is MRHNA and CDR2 is SNTAGT. There are 16 residues in the CDR3. Trimming pared 0 bases from V and 0 bases from J, leaving 6 bases between.

The J gene is TRBJ2-2, the V gene TRBV4-3; 13 bases match TRBD2. The CDR3 totals 18 residues. Unmatched junction bases numbered 12, after V lost 4 bases and J lost 7 bases. The V gene's germline CDR1 is LGHNA and CDR2 YSLEER. The CDR3 sequence is CASSRGLAGSRGSGELFF. CDR3 in DNA: TGCGCCAGCAGCCGGGGACTAGCGGGAAGTAGGGGTAGCGGGGAGCTGTTTTTT.

This chain uses TRBV7-2 with TRBJ2-1; the match to TRBD2 covers 13 bases. Germline assignment: CDR1 SGHTA and CDR2 FQGNSA. The J segment lost 4 bases and the V segment lost 6 bases, leaving 6 bases of the junction unmatched. CDR3 size: 16 residues. CDR3 in amino acids: CASRTSGGAVYNEQFF. The CDR3 nucleotides read TGTGCCAGCAGAACTAGCGGGGGGGCCGTATACAATGAGCAGTTCTTC.

The chain links TRBV7-2 to TRBJ1-4; tentatively, D is TRBD1 (5 bases). The CDR3 is made up of 14 amino acids. The V gene lost 5 bases and the J gene lost 5 bases, with 12 bases spanning the gap. Per germline, CDR1 SGHTA and CDR2 FQGNSA. CDR3 sequence: CASSPGLVNEKLFF. The DNA for the CDR3 is TGTGCCAGCAGCCCGGGACTCGTGAATGAAAAACTGTTTTTT.

V usage is TRBV27 and J usage is TRBJ1-1; no definite D call. This CDR3 has 14 residues. CDR1 is MNHEY and CDR2 is SMNVEV in the germline V gene (reference sequence). Deletions cut 6 bases from V and 3 bases from J, with 14 bases between. CDR3 DNA: TGTGCCAGCAGCCTTAGTTCGAGTTACACTGAAGCTTTCTTT. It yields the protein CASSLSSSYTEAFF.

The rearrangement joins TRBV27 to TRBJ2-1, with 8 bases matching TRBD2. The V segment lost 11 bases and the J segment 3 bases; nucleotides outside the gene matches: 9. The V gene's germline CDR1 is MNHEY and CDR2 SMNVEV (reference sequence). There are 14 residues in the CDR3. DNA of the CDR3: TGTGCCCGCTCCGGGACTAGACTCTACAATGAGCAGTTCTTC. It codes for CARSGTRLYNEQFF.

DNA of the CDR3: TGTGCCAGCAGCCGACAGAAGAAAGAGACCCAGTACTTC. This encodes CASSRQKKETQYF. This chain connects TRBV5-6 to TRBJ2-5, with D perhaps matching TRBD1 (5 bases). Per germline, CDR1 SGHDT and CDR2 YYEEEE. Between the trimmed V and J ends, which lost 4 bases and 3 bases, there was a span of 10 bases. This CDR3 region has 13 residues.

The chain employs TRBV27 and TRBJ2-7, with TRBD1 matching 9 bases. The CDR3 is 15 amino acids. The junction had 12 bases not matched to a gene; V was cut back by 6 bases and J by 6 bases. Germline values: CDR1 MNHEY, CDR2 SMNVEV (reference sequence). In DNA form, the CDR3 reads TGTGCCAGCAGCTTAACTACCGGGACAGGGAGCGAGCAGTACTTC. It is translated as CASSLTTGTGSEQYF.

The V and J genes are TRBV7-2 and TRBJ1-6; D gene uncertain. This CDR3 comprises 13 residues. The ends were cut back, 3 bases at V and 8 bases at J, with 8 bases in the middle. From germline, CDR1 is SGHTA and CDR2 FQGNSA. The CDR3 coding sequence is TGTGCCAGCAGCTTCTCGAATCATTCACCCCTCCACTTT. Translating gives CASSFSNHSPLHF. The full variable domain, rest sourced from reference TRBV7-2 and TRBJ1-6, is GAGVSQSPSNKVTEKGKDVELRCDPISGHTALYWYRQSLGQGLEFLIYFQGNSAPDKSGLPSDRFSAERTGGSVSTLTIQRTQQEDSAVYLCASSFSNHSPLHFGNGTRLTVT.

The chain links TRBV2 to TRBJ2-7; D is uncertain. Trimming cost V 4 bases and J 0 bases, with 10 bases left between them. The CDR3 has 14 residues. In germline, CDR1 is SNHLY, CDR2 FYNNEI. CDR3 in amino acids: CASSVRLSSYEQYF. CDR3 bases: TGTGCCAGCAGTGTTCGACTCAGCTCCTACGAGCAGTACTTC.